Each of the 8 T cell receptor beta chains below was sequenced from the same sample in a study of a mutant IDH1 vaccine in newly diagnosed glioma. The time point here: week 47, end of study. The study gave 300 ug of mutant IDH1 20-mer peptide per vaccine dose, with topical imiquimod. No antigens are known for them. Sequencing used immunoSEQ multiplex PCR; TCRdb keeps in-frame clones, though not all of them. Of tens of thousands of clones detected, roughly 87% appear once; the ten largest clones hold 3.2%. The sequencing used PBMCs, collected from a glioma patient whose treatment included an IDH1 peptide vaccine. Receptors originate from a woman in her forties or fifties with glioma.

This clone was counted between two and nine times. The rearrangement uses TRBV11-3 and TRBJ1-1, with D possibly TRBD1 on 5 matching bases. The germline V gene has CDR1 SGHNT and CDR2 YENEEA. V was cut by 5 bases and J by 10 bases, with 17 bases left in between. The CDR3 consists of 13 residues. CDR3 in amino acids: CASSPGTAGGAFF. The DNA of the CDR3 is TGTGCCAGCAGCCCGGGGACCGCCGGAGGAGCTTTCTTT.

The CDR3 sequence is CASSPGTGAYEQYF. The CDR3, as DNA: TGCGCCAGCAGCCCTGGGACAGGGGCCTACGAGCAGTACTTC. J is TRBJ2-7 and V is TRBV5-1; 10 positions match TRBD1. This CDR3 contains 14 residues. CDR1 SGHRS and CDR2 YFSETQ come from the germline V gene. After removal of 4 bases from V and 2 bases from J, the junction contained 3 bases not matched to a gene.

This clone was counted once. This sequence joins TRBV5-6 and TRBJ2-7; 7 bases are a match to TRBD1. V lost 4 bases, J lost 3 bases, and 7 bases stayed unmatched. The CDR3 is 14 amino acids. The V gene's germline CDR1 is SGHDT and CDR2 YYEEEE. CDR3 in amino acids: CASSGDSQVYEQYF. CDR3 sequence (DNA): TGTGCCAGCAGCGGGGACAGCCAAGTCTACGAGCAGTACTTC. The complete variable domain, with remaining parts taken from reference TRBV5-6 and TRBJ2-7, reads DAGVTQSPTHLIKTRGQQVTLRCSPKSGHDTVSWYQQALGQGPQFIFQYYEEEERQRGNFPDRFSGHQFPNYSSELNVNALLLGDSALYLCASSGDSQVYEQYFGPGTRLTVT.

The J gene is TRBJ1-1, the V gene TRBV7-2; D gene unclear. In germline, CDR1 is SGHTA, CDR2 FQGNSA. V gave up 6 bases and J gave up 1 base, with 12 bases separating them. CDR3 length: 14 amino acids. The CDR3 spells CASSFSSGNTEAFF. In DNA, the CDR3 is TGTGCCAGCAGTTTTAGTTCAGGGAACACTGAAGCTTTCTTT.

The V and J genes are TRBV27 and TRBJ1-2, with D unresolved. With 3 bases removed from V and 3 bases from J, the gap between germline ends came to 8 bases. The germline V gene has CDR1 MNHEY and CDR2 SMNVEV (reference sequence). There are 13 residues in the CDR3. CDR3 DNA sequence: TGTGCCAGCAGTTTGGCAGGCTACTATGGCTACACCTTC. This gives the protein CASSLAGYYGYTF.

V usage is TRBV30 and J usage is TRBJ1-2, with D possibly matching TRBD1 (6 bases). Germline values: CDR1 GTSNPN, CDR2 SVGIG (reference sequence). The CDR3 is 13 residues long. Trimming took 0 bases from V and 5 from J, leaving 10 bases between them. This CDR3 is CAWSVGGPYGYTF. In DNA form, the CDR3 reads TGTGCCTGGAGTGTAGGGGGACCTTATGGCTACACCTTC.

This sequence joins TRBV19 and TRBJ2-2; D may be TRBD1 (6 bases). Trimming took 7 bases from V and 4 from J, leaving 19 bases between them. The V gene's germline CDR1 is LNHDA and CDR2 SQIVND (reference sequence). This CDR3 contains 16 residues. The CDR3 DNA sequence: TGTGCCAGTACCTCCTTTAAGGGGGAGCGCACCGGGGAGCTGTTTTTT. It encodes CASTSFKGERTGELFF.

The chain uses TRBV9 and TRBJ2-2; 10 bases agree with TRBD2. CDR1 and CDR2 from the germline V gene are SGDLS and YYNGEE. Trimming at V came to 0 bases and at J to 3 bases, leaving 2 bases not matched to a gene. The length of the CDR3 is 16 residues. CDR3 residues: CASSVASGGDTGELFF. For the CDR3, the DNA is TGTGCCAGCAGCGTAGCTAGCGGGGGAGACACCGGGGAGCTGTTTTTT.